This TCR beta chain derives from a study of cytomegalovirus exposure and HLA in healthy donors. Whole-study findings and limits: Generally TCR sequences proved uncommon, though certain public TCRs appeared in numerous donors. Under in vitro conditions, a few CMV-associated chains were confirmed as specific for CMV antigens. According to a subsequent analysis, TCR clusters from the first cohort were inclined to appear together in the 110 or so validation repertoires.

As to this clone: Its antigen remains unidentified.

The CDR3 sequence is 15 residues long. The V gene's germline CDR1 is SGHDT and CDR2 YYEEEE. The V segment lost 1 base and the J segment 9 bases; nucleotides outside the gene matches: 6. The repertoire was sequenced with immunoSEQ multiplex PCR; TCRdb's copy has only in-frame clones and lacks some. The table includes 150,000 to 160,000 clones, 80% to 90% detected once. The receptor was isolated from a man in his late teens or twenties in good health and CMV-seropositive. Material: PBMCs. This chain uses TRBV5-6 with TRBJ1-6; TRBD1 matches 8 bases. The DNA for the CDR3 is TGTGCCAGCAGCTTGACAGGACAGGGCATTTCACCCCTCCACTTT. It yields the protein CASSLTGQGISPLHF.